The 18 T cell receptor beta chains below come from one sample, sequenced in a study of neurological immune-mediated disorders. TCRdb independently ran MiXCR on the 5' RACE reads; one entry per CDR3 protein. The table has about 66,000 distinct CDR3 sequences, around 3.9% seen once. The specimen sequenced was PBMCs. Receptors were obtained from a man aged 25 to 40 with multiple sclerosis.

This clonotype was counted many times. In DNA form, the CDR3 reads TGTGCCAGCAGCTCCCCTTCGGACCAAGAGACCCAGTACTTC. Amino acid sequence: CASSSPSDQETQYF. This rearrangement joins TRBV7-2 to TRBJ2-5; no clear D. CDR1 SGHTA and CDR2 FQGNSA come from the germline V gene. Trimming pared 4 bases from V and 0 bases from J, leaving 9 bases between. CDR3 length: 14 amino acids.

This clonotype showed up many times. The chain couples TRBV2 to TRBJ2-5; 8 bases are shared with TRBD2. The germline V gene encodes CDR1 SNHLY and CDR2 FYNNEI. The V segment lost 7 bases and the J segment 7 bases; nucleotides outside the gene matches: 14. The CDR3 length is 15 residues. Here the CDR3 reads CASKREVTSGGTQYF. CDR3 sequence (DNA): TGTGCCAGCAAAAGAGAGGTTACTAGCGGTGGGACCCAGTACTTC.

This clonotype came up many times. The genes are TRBV7-2 and TRBJ1-1; D ambiguous. The germline V and J ends were trimmed by 3 bases and 7 bases, with 15 bases remaining between them. The CDR3 is 14 residues long. Per germline, CDR1 SGHTA and CDR2 FQGNSA. The DNA of the CDR3 is TGTGCCAGCAGCTTTAACACGGGGAATGGTGAAGCTTTCTTT. This encodes CASSFNTGNGEAFF.

This clonotype was seen many times. CDR3: CAIRGASGEQFF. CDR3 DNA sequence: TGTGCCATCAGGGGGGCCTCAGGGGAGCAGTTCTTC. The rearrangement joins TRBV10-3 to TRBJ2-1; tentatively, D is TRBD1 (6 bases). The V gene's germline CDR1 is ENHRY and CDR2 SYGVKD. V lost 6 bases, J lost 10 bases, and 13 bases lay in between. The CDR3 totals 12 residues.

The chain links TRBV5-1 to TRBJ1-1; D remains unclear. V gave up 2 bases and J gave up 1 base, with 9 bases separating them. The CDR3 has 14 residues. CDR1 and CDR2 (germline): SGHRS, YFSETQ. Here the CDR3 reads CASSFARQNTEAFF. The CDR3 DNA reads TGCGCCAGCAGCTTTGCTCGACAGAACACTGAAGCTTTCTTT.

V usage is TRBV7-6 and J usage is TRBJ1-1; TRBD1 is a possible D gene (5 bases). V lost 3 bases and J lost 6, with 11 bases in between. Germline CDR1 reads SGHVS; CDR2 reads FNYEAQ. The CDR3 runs to 13 residues. CDR3 nucleotide sequence: TGTGCCAGCAGCTTTGGGGGAACCTCTGAAGCTTTCTTT. Its translation is CASSFGGTSEAFF.

This clonotype was counted at least ten times. V gene TRBV20-1 combines with J gene TRBJ2-5; 8 nucleotides match TRBD1. V shed 5 bases, J shed 2 bases, and the junction held 4 bases outside the gene matches. Germline V gene sequence: CDR1 DFQATT, CDR2 SNEGSKA (reference sequence). CDR3 length: 13 amino acids. The CDR3 region is CSAAGQGQETQYF. CDR3 sequence (DNA): TGCAGTGCTGCAGGACAGGGACAAGAGACCCAGTACTTC.

There are many counts of this clonotype. The chain carries TRBV5-5 and TRBJ1-4; 10 bases map to TRBD1. This CDR3 has 14 residues. V was pared by 4 bases and J by 8 bases, with 5 bases of the junction left unmatched. Per germline, CDR1 SGHKS and CDR2 YYEKEE (reference sequence). The CDR3 nucleotides read TGTGCCAGCAGCCCGGGACAGGGGTGGGAAAAACTGTTTTTT. It codes for CASSPGQGWEKLFF.

This clonotype was seen repeatedly, ten times or more. DNA for the CDR3: TGTGCCACCGGGGGGGACAGGGTCGCCGCGTATAGCAATCAGCCCCAGCATTTT. It encodes CATGGDRVAAYSNQPQHF. The genes are TRBV10-3 and TRBJ1-5; 9 bases agree with TRBD1. The CDR3 loop spans 18 amino acids. Germline V lookup: CDR1 ENHRY, CDR2 SYGVKD. The J segment lost 0 bases and the V segment lost 10 bases, leaving 16 bases of the junction unmatched.

In this sample, this clonotype turned up many times. The gene calls are TRBV20-1 and TRBJ1-1, with a tentative D call TRBD1 (5 bases). V lost 6 bases, J lost 0 bases, and 17 bases lay in between. The CDR3 is made up of 15 amino acids. Germline assignment: CDR1 DFQATT and CDR2 SNEGSKA (reference sequence). The CDR3 bases are TGCAGTGCACCCGGACAAGAGGCAATGAACACTGAAGCTTTCTTT. Protein sequence: CSAPGQEAMNTEAFF.

The table lists this clonotype with many counts. The chain carries TRBV6-1 and TRBJ2-1; D not certain. CDR3 length: 14 residues. Germline CDR1 and CDR2: MNHNS and SASEGT. The V end lost 1 base, the J end lost 9 bases, and 13 bases lay between the germline ends. DNA for the CDR3: TGTGCCAGCAGTGAAGGACCGGGTCTAGGTGAGCAGTTCTTC. Protein: CASSEGPGLGEQFF.

Ten or more counts support this clonotype. The chain has TRBV7-8 and TRBJ1-5; TRBD1 matches 11 bases. CDR1 is SGHVS, CDR2 FQNEAQ, per germline. Losses at the gene ends were 3 bases for V and 0 bases for J; bases not matched to a gene: 10. The CDR3 length is 19 residues. The DNA of the CDR3 is TGTGCCAGCAGCTTTCACCGGGACAGGGGGTCTTATAGCAATCAGCCCCAGCATTTT. Amino acids: CASSFHRDRGSYSNQPQHF.

This clonotype was counted ten times or more. The CDR3 here is CASSSGSGTTSYEQYF. The CDR3 DNA follows: TGCGCCAGCAGCTCCGGCTCCGGGACTACGTCCTACGAGCAGTACTTC. The V call is TRBV5-1, the J call TRBJ2-7, with 7 bases fitting TRBD2. Trimming took 3 bases from V and 1 from J; bases not matched to a gene: 10. CDR1 is SGHRS and CDR2 is YFSETQ in the germline V gene. The CDR3 totals 16 residues. The whole variable domain, filled in from reference TRBV5-1 and TRBJ2-7, reads KAGVTQTPRYLIKTRGQQVTLSCSPISGHRSVSWYQQTPGQGLQFLFEYFSETQRNKGNFPGRFSGRQFSNSRSEMNVSTLELGDSALYLCASSSGSGTTSYEQYFGPGTRLTVT.

On this clonotype itself: Being one base from a much bigger clone, this may be a read error. V is TRBV5-1 and J is TRBJ2-3; D is undetermined. Per germline, CDR1 SGHRS and CDR2 YFSETQ. This CDR3 has 13 amino acids. V lost 4 bases and J lost 2, with 8 bases in between. This chain's CDR3 is CASSDGTTDTQYF. The DNA of the CDR3 is TGCGCCAGCAGCGACGGAACCACAGATACGCAGTATTTT.

The table lists this clonotype with many counts. This chain connects TRBV3-1 to TRBJ1-2, with 8 nucleotides matching TRBD1. Germline lookup yields CDR1 LGHDT and CDR2 YNNKEL (reference sequence). The CDR3 loop spans 13 amino acids. With V trimmed by 4 bases and J by 6 bases, 4 bases remained unmatched. CDR3 nucleotides: TGTGCCAGCAGCCGGTCAGGGGGCAATGGCTACACCTTC. Protein: CASSRSGGNGYTF.

This clonotype was counted only a few times. This could be a read error, since a much larger clone is one nucleotide away. The J gene is TRBJ1-5, the V gene TRBV6-5; D call uncertain. The CDR3 contains 13 residues. Germline-derived CDR1 and CDR2 are MNHEY and SVGAGI. In DNA, the CDR3 is TGTGCCAGCAGTACGACAAGCAATCAGCCCCAGAATTTT. Translated, it gives CASSTTSNQPQNF.

The chain couples TRBV25-1 to TRBJ2-7; 8 bases are a match to TRBD1. After removal of 2 bases from V and 2 bases from J, the junction contained 5 bases not matched to a gene. The germline V gene encodes CDR1 MGHDK and CDR2 SYGVNS. The CDR3 has 15 residues. Here the CDR3 reads CASSEDRGVPYEQYF. As DNA, the CDR3 is TGTGCCAGCAGTGAAGACAGGGGAGTACCCTACGAGCAGTACTTC.

This clonotype turned up a few times. This chain connects TRBV15 to TRBJ1-4; D gene unclear. The CDR3 is 13 amino acids. Germline V lookup: CDR1 LNHNV, CDR2 YYDKDF (reference sequence). Between the trimmed V and J ends, which lost 7 bases and 6 bases, there was a span of 12 bases. For the CDR3, the DNA is TGTGCCACCACTAAAGGAAACGATGAAAAACTGTTTTTT. Translated: CATTKGNDEKLFF.